The clone carrying this T cell receptor beta chain is medium-sized (0.01 to 0.1%) in the sample. The antigen is undetermined. The length of the CDR3 is 16 residues. Germline V gives CDR1 LNHNV, CDR2 YYDKDF (reference sequence). Unmatched junction bases numbered 5, after V lost 3 bases and J lost 0 bases. This sample was taken from a study of vaccination and CD4 T cells after COVID-19. Once obtained from cultured CD4+ T cells, the DNA was sequenced using the Oncomine TCR Beta short-read assay. Each CDR3 protein gets one entry after TCRdb re-called the PCR reads with MiXCR. The sample holds roughly 8,000 distinct CDR3 sequences, approximately 51% seen once. Treatment: approximately nine-day PBMC culture with coronavirus spike peptide pools or control peptides (ViraFEST assay).

This TCR came from a human donor who had recovered from COVID-19. The chain uses TRBV15 and TRBJ1-5, with 7 bases identical to TRBD1. Material for sequencing was CD4+ T cells from blood, cultured in vitro. Written as DNA, the CDR3 is TGTGCCACCAGCAGGCAGGGGGGGTATAGCAATCAGCCCCAGCATTTT. It is translated as CATSRQGGYSNQPQHF.